This TCR beta chain was recovered during a study of tissue T cells after allogeneic stem cell transplantation. The CDR3 totals 16 residues. The V segment lost 5 bases and the J segment 0 bases; nucleotides outside the gene matches: 7. CDR1 is SGHSA and CDR2 is FRNQAP in the germline V gene. Here immunoSEQ multiplex PCR was the method, and the copy in TCRdb shows in-frame clones only, minus some. The table includes thousands of clones, around 48% detected once. Time point defined: mouse harvest day 7 after allogeneic transplant. The graft held 10^6 splenic CD5+ T cells and 10^7 T-cell-depleted bone marrow cells. Concerning this clone itself: Germline and genes here are mouse. The CDR3 end lies 1 residue beyond the end of the read and is filled in from the germline J gene.

The sequence derives from a female BALB/c mouse given C57BL/6 T cells with graft-versus-host disease after an allogeneic hematopoietic cell transplant. V and J are TRBV16 and TRBJ2-5; TRBD1 aligns across 8 bases. The sample was gut tissue. CDR3 bases read: TGTGCAAGCAGCCGCAGGGGGCCGGCCAACCAAGACACCCAGTAC. This codes for CASSRRGPANQDTQY. The complete CDR3 sequence is CASSRRGPANQDTQYF.